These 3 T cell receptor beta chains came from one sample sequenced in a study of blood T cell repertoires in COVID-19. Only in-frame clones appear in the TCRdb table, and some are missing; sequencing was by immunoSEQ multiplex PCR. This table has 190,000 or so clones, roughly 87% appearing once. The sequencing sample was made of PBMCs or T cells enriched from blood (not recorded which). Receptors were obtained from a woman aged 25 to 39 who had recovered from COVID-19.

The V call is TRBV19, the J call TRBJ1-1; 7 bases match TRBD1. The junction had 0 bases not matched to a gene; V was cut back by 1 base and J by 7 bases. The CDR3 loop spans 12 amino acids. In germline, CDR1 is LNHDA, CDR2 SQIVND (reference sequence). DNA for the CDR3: TGTGCCAGTAGTATAGGACAGGGTGAAGCTTTCTTT. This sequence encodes CASSIGQGEAFF.

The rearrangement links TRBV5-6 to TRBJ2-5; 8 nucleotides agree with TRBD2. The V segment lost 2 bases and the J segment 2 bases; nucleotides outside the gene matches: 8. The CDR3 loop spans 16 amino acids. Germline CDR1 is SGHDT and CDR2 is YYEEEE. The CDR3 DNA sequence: TGTGCCAGCAGCTTTTGGTCCACTAGCGGACAAGAGACCCAGTACTTC. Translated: CASSFWSTSGQETQYF. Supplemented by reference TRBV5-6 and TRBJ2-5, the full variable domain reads DAGVTQSPTHLIKTRGQQVTLRCSPKSGHDTVSWYQQALGQGPQFIFQYYEEEERQRGNFPDRFSGHQFPNYSSELNVNALLLGDSALYLCASSFWSTSGQETQYFGPGTRLLVL.

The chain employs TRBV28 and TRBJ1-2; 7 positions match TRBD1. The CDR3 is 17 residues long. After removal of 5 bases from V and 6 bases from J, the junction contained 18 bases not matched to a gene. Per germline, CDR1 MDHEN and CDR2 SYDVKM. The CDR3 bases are TGTGCCAGCAGTCTACCGGGACAGAAGGGGCATAAGGATGGCTACACCTTC. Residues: CASSLPGQKGHKDGYTF.